This T cell receptor (beta chain) is drawn from a study of T cell responses to AZD1222 COVID-19 vaccine. Turning to the study itself: Samples with a second dose at about 4 or about 12 weeks were pooled together.

Here immunoSEQ multiplex PCR was the method, and the copy in TCRdb shows in-frame clones only, minus some. The repertoire has about 130,000 clones, about nine tenths of them found once; the top ten carry 7.5% to 8%. Trimming left V 2 bases short and J 6 bases short, with 19 bases between. Germline V lookup: CDR1 PRHDT, CDR2 FYEKMQ (reference sequence). The length of the CDR3 is 17 residues. The sequence derives from an adult in good health. The source was peripheral blood, collected on day 0 of AZD1222 vaccination. The chain carries TRBV13 and TRBJ2-2, with a possible D match to TRBD2 (6 bases). Written as DNA, the CDR3 is TGTGCCAGCAGCTTAAAGGCGGGGACCAATGTGCCCGGGGAGCTGTTTTTT. This gives the protein CASSLKAGTNVPGELFF.